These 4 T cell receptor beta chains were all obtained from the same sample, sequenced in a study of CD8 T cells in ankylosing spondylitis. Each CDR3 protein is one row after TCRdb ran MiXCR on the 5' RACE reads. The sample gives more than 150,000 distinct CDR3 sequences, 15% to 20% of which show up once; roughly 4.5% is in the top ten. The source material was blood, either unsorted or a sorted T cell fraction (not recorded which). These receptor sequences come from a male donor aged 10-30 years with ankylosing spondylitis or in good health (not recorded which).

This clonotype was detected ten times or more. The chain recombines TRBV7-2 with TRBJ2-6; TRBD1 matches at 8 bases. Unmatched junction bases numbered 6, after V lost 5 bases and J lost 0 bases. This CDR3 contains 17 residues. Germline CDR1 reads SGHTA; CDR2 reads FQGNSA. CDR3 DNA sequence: TGTGCCAGCAGCCGACAGGGGCCTAGCTCTGGGGCCAACGTCCTGACTTTC. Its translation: CASSRQGPSSGANVLTF.

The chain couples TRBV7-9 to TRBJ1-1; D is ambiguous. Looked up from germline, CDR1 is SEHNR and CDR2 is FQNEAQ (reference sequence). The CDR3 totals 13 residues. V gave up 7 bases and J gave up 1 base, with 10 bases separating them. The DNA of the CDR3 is TGTGCCAGCACCAAAAAGGGGAACACTGAAGCTTTCTTT. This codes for CASTKKGNTEAFF. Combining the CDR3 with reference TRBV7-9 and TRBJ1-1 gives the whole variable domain DTGVSQNPRHKITKRGQNVTFRCDPISEHNRLYWYRQTLGQGPEFLTYFQNEAQLEKSRLLSDRFSAERPKGSFSTLEIQRTEQGDSAMYLCASTKKGNTEAFFGQGTRLTVV.

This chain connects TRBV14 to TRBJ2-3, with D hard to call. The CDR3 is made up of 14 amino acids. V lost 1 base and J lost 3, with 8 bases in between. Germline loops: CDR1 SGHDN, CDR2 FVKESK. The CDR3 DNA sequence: TGTGCCAGCAGCCAAGGCCGGACGACAGATACGCAGTATTTT. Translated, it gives CASSQGRTTDTQYF.

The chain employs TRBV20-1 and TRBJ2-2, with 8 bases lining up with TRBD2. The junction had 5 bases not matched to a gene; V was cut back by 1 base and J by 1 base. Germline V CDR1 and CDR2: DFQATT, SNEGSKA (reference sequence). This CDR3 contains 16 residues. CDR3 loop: CSARGVLAGNTGELFF. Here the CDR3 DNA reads TGCAGTGCTAGAGGGGTTCTAGCGGGGAACACCGGGGAGCTGTTTTTT.